These 4 T cell receptor beta chains share one sample of origin, sequenced in a study of CD8 T cells in ankylosing spondylitis (dated by TCRdb to the late 2010s). Here is what the overall study found, with its caveats: Blood from ankylosing spondylitis patients appeared to be characterized by a TCR beta motif made up of under 10 highly homologous amino acid variants.

Antigens for these TCRs are unknown. Receptor libraries were prepared by 5' RACE. The listed sequencing device is Illumina HiSeq 2500. The public sequencing data were trimmed at Q25 with fastp and processed into clonotypes with MiXCR by TCRdb, which kept only in-frame beta chains. Every CDR3 protein is listed once, alongside the most common genes and DNA of its rows. Counted in this sample were 200,000 to 250,000 distinct CDR3 sequences; about 18% of them appeared once. In total, the top ten clones hold under 45% of the sample. Sample: blood, either unsorted or a sorted T cell fraction (not recorded which). The receptors were sampled from a male donor with ankylosing spondylitis.

This chain connects TRBV7-6 to TRBJ1-4, with 7 bases that match TRBD1. This CDR3 comprises 15 residues. Trimming took 3 bases from V and 4 from J; bases not matched to a gene: 5. The germline V gene encodes CDR1 SGHVS and CDR2 FNYEAQ. This CDR3 is CASSFGQAFNEKLFF. CDR3 in DNA: TGTGCCAGCAGCTTCGGACAGGCTTTTAATGAAAAACTGTTTTTT.

This clonotype was found a few times. The rearrangement links TRBV4-2 to TRBJ2-2; D is undetermined. Germline CDR1 is LGHNA and CDR2 is YNFKEQ. CDR3 length equals 16 residues. With 5 bases removed from V and 7 bases from J, the gap between germline ends came to 20 bases. In DNA, the CDR3 is TGTGCCAGCAGCATGTCCTCTATCGCCTTTGTCGGGGAGCTGTTTTTT. Its protein product is CASSMSSIAFVGELFF.

This clonotype occurred many times. DNA of the CDR3: TGTGCCAGCAGCTTAGACAGGGGAGCCTACGAGCAGTACTTC. Protein product: CASSLDRGAYEQYF. The chain joins TRBV7-9 to TRBJ2-7, with 7 bases matching TRBD1. There are 14 residues in the CDR3. V shed 1 base, J shed 2 bases, and the junction held 2 bases outside the gene matches. The germline CDR1 and CDR2 sequences are SEHNR and FQNEAQ (reference sequence).

This sequence joins TRBV19 and TRBJ2-7; 9 nucleotides agree with TRBD1. Germline trimming cut 7 bases from V and 0 bases from J; bases unmatched to any gene: 7. Germline CDR1 LNHDA, CDR2 SQIVND (reference sequence). The CDR3 has 15 residues. The CDR3 DNA reads as TGTGCCAGTACCGCCGGGACAGGGAGCTCCTACGAGCAGTACTTC. Protein product: CASTAGTGSSYEQYF.